The subject of this entry is one TCR delta chain. TCRdb pairs this DNA with a much larger clone's protein that differs at residue 14, likely a read error; the protein shown was translated from the DNA. This record belongs to a study of human gamma delta and Vdelta1 T cells. The CDR3 is made up of 19 amino acids. Germline loops: CDR1 TSWWSYY, CDR2 QGS. Between the trimmed V and J ends, which lost 4 bases and 7 bases, there was a span of 31 bases. TCRdb re-processed the PCR reads via CATT. The profile shows around 6,000 delta-chain clones, roughly a tenth of them singletons. The sample taken for sequencing was naive CD27+ Vdelta1 gamma-delta T cells from blood. This clonotype originated in a human donor in good health. This rearrangement joins TRDV1 to TRDJ1; a weak D match, TRDD3 (5 bases). The CDR3 nucleotides are TGTGCTCTTGGGGGAATAAGAGCCGGGGAGTGGGGCCCCGGGGTTAAACTCATCTTT. It codes for CALGGIRAGEWGPGVKLIF.